This note documents a single T cell receptor (beta chain) sequence. V was cut by 0 bases and J by 4 bases, with 14 bases left in between. The germline gives CDR1 SGHKS, CDR2 YYEKEE (reference sequence). The CDR3 totals 17 residues. These data originate in a study of T cell responses to AZD1222 COVID-19 vaccine. Clones were read by immunoSEQ multiplex PCR, and TCRdb kept only the in-frame ones, dropping some. The table lists about 60,000 clones, approximately 85% of them singletons. This chain links TRBV5-5 with TRBJ1-6, with TRBD1 as a possible D gene (6 bases). This TCR derives from an adult in good health. The sequences come from peripheral blood, collected on day 0 of MenACWY control vaccination. This CDR3 is CASSLAVGGAYNSPLHF. CDR3 DNA sequence: TGTGCCAGCAGCTTGGCCGTTGGGGGCGCGTATAATTCACCCCTCCACTTT.